What follows is one T cell receptor (beta chain) and its context. Its cognate antigen is unknown. V lost 6 bases, J lost 2 bases, and 13 bases stayed unmatched. The CDR3 is 16 residues long. The V gene's germline CDR1 is SQVTM and CDR2 ANQGSEA. The source of the sample is a study of shared clonotypes between healthy human individuals. Study-wide results and limits: Relative to memory subsets, naive subsets generally showed larger estimated richness. Clonotype sharing among donors was expected to depend on sequencing depth. Shared clonotypes: about 5.3% naive CD4, 3% to 3.5% naive CD8, 2.3% memory CD4, under 0.5% memory CD8.

Produced via immunoSEQ multiplex PCR; TCRdb's table is partial and in-frame only. The sample holds about 1 million clones, approximately 72% seen once. This chain uses TRBV29-1 with TRBJ1-2; 9 nucleotides line up with TRBD1. The sequencing input was memory CD4+ T cells sorted from blood. Stated subset: CD45RA-negative fraction. The TCR originated in a man aged 18 to 29 in good health. The CDR3 here is CSVEDETGGMNYGYTF. DNA for the CDR3: TGCAGCGTGGAGGACGAGACAGGGGGTATGAACTATGGCTACACCTTC.